These 23 T cell receptor beta chains originate from one sample sequenced in a study of T cell repertoires in cytomegalovirus infection. TCRdb re-called the reads through MiXCR, storing one row per CDR3 protein. The data show roughly 46,000 distinct CDR3 sequences, approximately 22% seen once. The antigens of these receptors remain unknown. The sample was PBMCs, sequenced either directly or after in vitro stimulation (not recorded which). Receptor source: a human donor in good health (CMV status not recorded). Some clones in this sample may be carry-over from other donors' samples.

This clonotype came up many times. This sequence joins TRBV18 and TRBJ2-5, with a possible D match to TRBD1 (5 bases). CDR3 length: 14 amino acids. From germline, CDR1 is KGHSH and CDR2 LQKENI. V was pared by 3 bases and J by 3 bases, with 11 bases between. The CDR3 is CASSPRPGKETQYF. CDR3 nucleotide sequence: TGTGCCAGCTCACCTCGCCCAGGGAAAGAGACCCAGTACTTC.

This chain links TRBV2 with TRBJ2-5, with D perhaps matching TRBD1 (6 bases). From germline, CDR1 is SNHLY and CDR2 FYNNEI. The V end lost 8 bases, the J end lost 1 base, and 8 bases lay between the germline ends. The CDR3 is 12 residues long. The CDR3 spells CASHRAQETQYF. In DNA form, the CDR3 reads TGTGCCAGCCACAGGGCCCAAGAGACCCAGTACTTC. Based on the CDR3 plus reference TRBV2 and TRBJ2-5, the full variable domain is EPEVTQTPSHQVTQMGQEVILRCVPISNHLYFYWYRQILGQKVEFLVSFYNNEISEKSEIFDDQFSVERPDGSNFTLKIRSTKLEDSAMYFCASHRAQETQYFGPGTRLLVL.

The chain uses TRBV7-2 and TRBJ2-7; D not certain. The V gene lost 2 bases and the J gene lost 4 bases, with 12 bases spanning the gap. This CDR3 contains 14 residues. CDR1 SGHTA and CDR2 FQGNSA come from the germline V gene. The CDR3 protein is CASSLRKREYEQYF. DNA of the CDR3: TGTGCCAGCAGCTTAAGGAAGAGAGAGTACGAGCAGTACTTC.

The chain joins TRBV11-2 to TRBJ2-7; weak D call: TRBD2 (5 bases). Trimming removed 3 bases at V and 3 bases at J, with 9 bases between. The CDR3 is 13 amino acids. In germline, CDR1 is SGHAT, CDR2 FQNNGV. CDR3 DNA: TGTGCCAGCAGCTTCCGGACTGGCTACGAGCAGTACTTC. This gives the protein CASSFRTGYEQYF.

This clonotype turned up a few times. The rearrangement joins TRBV6-2 or TRBV6-3 to TRBJ2-2; D remains unclear. V was pared by 3 bases and J by 8 bases, with 16 bases between. This CDR3 is 15 amino acids long. Germline lookup yields CDR1 MNHEY and CDR2 SVGEGT. For the CDR3, the DNA is TGTGCCAGCAGTTATTGGACCCTTCCCGGTGGGGAGCTGTTTTTT. It is translated as CASSYWTLPGGELFF.

This clonotype was recorded at least ten times. V is TRBV7-8 and J is TRBJ2-3; the match to TRBD2 covers 8 bases. V dropped 1 base and J dropped 6; count of bases not matched to a gene: 3. Germline assignment: CDR1 SGHVS and CDR2 FQNEAQ. The CDR3 covers 14 residues. CDR3 sequence (DNA): TGTGCCAGCAGCTTAGTGCCGGGAGGGGATACGCAGTATTTT. Its protein is CASSLVPGGDTQYF.

This clonotype has at least ten counts. The rearrangement joins TRBV7-2 to TRBJ2-7, with D perhaps assigned TRBD1 or TRBD2 (5 bases each). This CDR3 contains 15 residues. CDR1 is SGHTA and CDR2 is FQGNSA in the germline V gene. The ends were cut back, 3 bases at V and 0 bases at J, with 12 bases in the middle. CDR3 protein: CASSFQLGASYEQYF. The CDR3 DNA follows: TGTGCCAGCAGCTTCCAACTAGGGGCCTCCTACGAGCAGTACTTC.

This clonotype was seen a few times. The chain links TRBV4-1 to TRBJ1-1; 11 bases are shared with TRBD1. V lost 7 bases to trimming and J lost 4 bases; unmatched junction nucleotides: 5. The CDR3 extends over 14 amino acids. CDR1 MGHRA and CDR2 YSYEKL come from the germline V gene. This CDR3 is CASNAGTGGTEAFF. CDR3 bases: TGCGCCAGCAACGCCGGGACAGGGGGCACTGAAGCTTTCTTT.

This clonotype showed up many times. The chain uses TRBV11-3 and TRBJ2-1; D ambiguous. The CDR3 runs to 16 residues. The V and J ends lost 3 bases and 3 bases respectively, with 15 bases between them. Germline-derived CDR1 and CDR2 are SGHNT and YENEEA. Written as DNA, the CDR3 is TGTGCCAGCAGCTTGCGTAAGGGTGTCCGCTACAATGAGCAGTTCTTC. It is translated as CASSLRKGVRYNEQFF. Supplemented by reference TRBV11-3 and TRBJ2-1, the full variable domain reads EAGVVQSPRYKIIEKKQPVAFWCNPISGHNTLYWYLQNLGQGPELLIRYENEEAVDDSQLPKDRFSAERLKGVDSTLKIQPAELGDSAVYLCASSLRKGVRYNEQFFGPGTRLTVL.

This clonotype was seen at least ten times. V usage is TRBV12-3 or TRBV12-4 and J usage is TRBJ2-1, with 7 bases fitting TRBD2. The CDR3 totals 17 residues. The ends lost 6 bases at V and 9 bases at J; junction bases unmatched: 20. The CDR3 reads CASSPLGETSRFLEQFF. The CDR3 DNA follows: TGTGCCAGCAGCCCTCTGGGTGAGACTAGCCGGTTTCTTGAGCAGTTCTTC.

This clonotype was observed a few times. This chain links TRBV3-1 with TRBJ2-3, with unresolved D. Looked up from germline, CDR1 is LGHDT and CDR2 is YNNKEL (reference sequence). V lost 0 bases, J lost 5 bases, and 18 bases lay in between. The CDR3 totals 17 residues. The CDR3 is CASSQEVDPLRRDTQYF. The DNA for the CDR3 is TGTGCCAGCAGCCAAGAGGTAGACCCGCTTAGGAGAGATACGCAGTATTTT.

The chain uses TRBV7-9 and TRBJ2-3; no firm D call. Trimming cost V 3 bases and J 4 bases, with 8 bases left between them. Looked up from germline, CDR1 is SEHNR and CDR2 is FQNEAQ (reference sequence). This CDR3 region has 13 residues. CDR3 loop: CASSFGEPDTQYF. The CDR3 region has the DNA TGTGCCAGCAGCTTTGGGGAACCAGATACGCAGTATTTT. Complete variable domain (other parts from reference TRBV7-9 and TRBJ2-3): DTGVSQNPRHKITKRGQNVTFRCDPISEHNRLYWYRQTLGQGPEFLTYFQNEAQLEKSRLLSDRFSAERPKGSFSTLEIQRTEQGDSAMYLCASSFGEPDTQYFGPGTRLTVL.

This clonotype was seen a few times. The chain has TRBV6-4 and TRBJ2-3; 8 bases line up with TRBD2. Germline values: CDR1 MRHNA, CDR2 SNTAGT. Unmatched junction bases numbered 10, after V lost 8 bases and J lost 3 bases. The CDR3 spans 15 residues. The chain's CDR3 is CASSKGLEPTDTQYF. The CDR3 coding sequence is TGTGCCAGCTCTAAGGGACTAGAGCCAACAGATACGCAGTATTTT.

This clonotype was observed a few times. The gene calls are TRBV5-1 and TRBJ1-1; perhaps TRBD1 as D (6 bases). Per the germline V gene, CDR1 is SGHRS and CDR2 is YFSETQ. V was clipped by 6 bases and J by 11 bases, with 23 bases between them. The CDR3 is made up of 14 amino acids. Here the CDR3 DNA reads TGCGCCAGCAACAAGGGGGAATCCACCCGATTCGCTTTCTTT. Translation: CASNKGESTRFAFF.

This clonotype was counted ten times or more. The chain uses TRBV7-9 and TRBJ2-2, with 8 bases aligning to TRBD2. Trimming at V came to 3 bases and at J to 4 bases, leaving 4 bases not matched to a gene. This CDR3 spans 15 amino acids. Germline CDR1 is SEHNR and CDR2 is FQNEAQ (reference sequence). This CDR3 reads CASSFAGGRTGELFF. CDR3 sequence (DNA): TGTGCCAGCAGCTTCGCGGGGGGCCGCACCGGGGAGCTGTTTTTT.

This clonotype was observed a few times. The gene calls are TRBV19 and TRBJ2-2; 10 bases match TRBD1. The V and J ends lost 6 bases and 9 bases, in that order; junction bases with no gene match: 4. Germline CDR1 is LNHDA and CDR2 is SQIVND (reference sequence). The CDR3 has 13 residues. The CDR3 here is CASSQTGGWELFF. In nucleotides, the CDR3 is TGTGCCAGTAGCCAGACAGGGGGCTGGGAGCTGTTTTTT.

The J gene is TRBJ1-2, the V gene TRBV24-1; unclear D gene. This CDR3 is built from 13 residues. Trimming removed 2 bases from V and 4 bases from J, with 7 bases in between. The germline CDR1 and CDR2 sequences are KGHDR and SFDVKD. The CDR3 sequence is CATSDSQFYGYTF. DNA of the CDR3: TGTGCCACCAGTGATTCTCAATTCTATGGCTACACCTTC.

This clonotype was counted many times. J is TRBJ2-7 and V is TRBV4-2; D is ambiguous. V gave up 0 bases and J gave up 4 bases, with 13 bases separating them. Germline V lookup: CDR1 LGHNA, CDR2 YNFKEQ. This CDR3 spans 15 amino acids. The CDR3 loop is CASSQDRSFLYEQYF. The CDR3 coding sequence is TGTGCCAGCAGCCAAGATCGTAGTTTCCTATACGAGCAGTACTTC.

The chain combines TRBV10-3 with TRBJ1-1, with 7 bases matching TRBD1. The germline CDR1 and CDR2 sequences are ENHRY and SYGVKD. This CDR3 is built from 13 residues. After removal of 6 bases from V and 4 bases from J, the junction contained 5 bases not matched to a gene. This CDR3 is CAISEGALTEAFF. For the CDR3, the DNA is TGTGCCATCAGCGAGGGGGCGCTCACTGAAGCTTTCTTT.

There are a few counts of this clonotype. V is TRBV29-1 and J is TRBJ2-1, with TRBD1 as a possible D gene (6 bases). CDR3 length equals 15 residues. Germline values: CDR1 SQVTM, CDR2 ANQGSEA. Trimming pared 7 bases from V and 4 bases from J, leaving 20 bases between. Here the CDR3 DNA reads TGCAGCGCTGAGGAGCCGGGACAAGGGTACAATGAGCAGTTCTTC. Translation gives CSAEEPGQGYNEQFF.

The chain employs TRBV30 and TRBJ2-7, with 10 bases aligning to TRBD2. Germline assignment: CDR1 GTSNPN and CDR2 SVGIG (reference sequence). With V trimmed by 7 bases and J by 2 bases, 11 bases remained unmatched. This CDR3 is built from 15 residues. CDR3 bases: TGTGCCTTATCTTTACTAGCGGGACAGACCTACGAGCAGTACTTC. Its protein is CALSLLAGQTYEQYF.

The chain combines TRBV19 with TRBJ1-5; no clear D. The CDR3 contains 14 residues. The germline V and J ends were trimmed by 5 bases and 5 bases, with 13 bases remaining between them. Germline CDR1 is LNHDA and CDR2 is SQIVND (reference sequence). CDR3 DNA sequence: TGTGCCAGTAGTGTTGGGGTGAGGGATCAGCCCCAGCATTTT. Protein product: CASSVGVRDQPQHF.

This chain links TRBV27 with TRBJ1-4, with 8 bases lining up with TRBD1. The CDR3 consists of 13 residues. The V gene end was trimmed by 3 bases and the J gene end by 10 bases; junction bases not matched to a gene: 4. Germline CDR1 is MNHEY and CDR2 is SMNVEV (reference sequence). The CDR3 DNA reads TGTGCCAGCAGTTTCGACAGGGGCGGAAAACTGTTTTTT. This sequence encodes CASSFDRGGKLFF.